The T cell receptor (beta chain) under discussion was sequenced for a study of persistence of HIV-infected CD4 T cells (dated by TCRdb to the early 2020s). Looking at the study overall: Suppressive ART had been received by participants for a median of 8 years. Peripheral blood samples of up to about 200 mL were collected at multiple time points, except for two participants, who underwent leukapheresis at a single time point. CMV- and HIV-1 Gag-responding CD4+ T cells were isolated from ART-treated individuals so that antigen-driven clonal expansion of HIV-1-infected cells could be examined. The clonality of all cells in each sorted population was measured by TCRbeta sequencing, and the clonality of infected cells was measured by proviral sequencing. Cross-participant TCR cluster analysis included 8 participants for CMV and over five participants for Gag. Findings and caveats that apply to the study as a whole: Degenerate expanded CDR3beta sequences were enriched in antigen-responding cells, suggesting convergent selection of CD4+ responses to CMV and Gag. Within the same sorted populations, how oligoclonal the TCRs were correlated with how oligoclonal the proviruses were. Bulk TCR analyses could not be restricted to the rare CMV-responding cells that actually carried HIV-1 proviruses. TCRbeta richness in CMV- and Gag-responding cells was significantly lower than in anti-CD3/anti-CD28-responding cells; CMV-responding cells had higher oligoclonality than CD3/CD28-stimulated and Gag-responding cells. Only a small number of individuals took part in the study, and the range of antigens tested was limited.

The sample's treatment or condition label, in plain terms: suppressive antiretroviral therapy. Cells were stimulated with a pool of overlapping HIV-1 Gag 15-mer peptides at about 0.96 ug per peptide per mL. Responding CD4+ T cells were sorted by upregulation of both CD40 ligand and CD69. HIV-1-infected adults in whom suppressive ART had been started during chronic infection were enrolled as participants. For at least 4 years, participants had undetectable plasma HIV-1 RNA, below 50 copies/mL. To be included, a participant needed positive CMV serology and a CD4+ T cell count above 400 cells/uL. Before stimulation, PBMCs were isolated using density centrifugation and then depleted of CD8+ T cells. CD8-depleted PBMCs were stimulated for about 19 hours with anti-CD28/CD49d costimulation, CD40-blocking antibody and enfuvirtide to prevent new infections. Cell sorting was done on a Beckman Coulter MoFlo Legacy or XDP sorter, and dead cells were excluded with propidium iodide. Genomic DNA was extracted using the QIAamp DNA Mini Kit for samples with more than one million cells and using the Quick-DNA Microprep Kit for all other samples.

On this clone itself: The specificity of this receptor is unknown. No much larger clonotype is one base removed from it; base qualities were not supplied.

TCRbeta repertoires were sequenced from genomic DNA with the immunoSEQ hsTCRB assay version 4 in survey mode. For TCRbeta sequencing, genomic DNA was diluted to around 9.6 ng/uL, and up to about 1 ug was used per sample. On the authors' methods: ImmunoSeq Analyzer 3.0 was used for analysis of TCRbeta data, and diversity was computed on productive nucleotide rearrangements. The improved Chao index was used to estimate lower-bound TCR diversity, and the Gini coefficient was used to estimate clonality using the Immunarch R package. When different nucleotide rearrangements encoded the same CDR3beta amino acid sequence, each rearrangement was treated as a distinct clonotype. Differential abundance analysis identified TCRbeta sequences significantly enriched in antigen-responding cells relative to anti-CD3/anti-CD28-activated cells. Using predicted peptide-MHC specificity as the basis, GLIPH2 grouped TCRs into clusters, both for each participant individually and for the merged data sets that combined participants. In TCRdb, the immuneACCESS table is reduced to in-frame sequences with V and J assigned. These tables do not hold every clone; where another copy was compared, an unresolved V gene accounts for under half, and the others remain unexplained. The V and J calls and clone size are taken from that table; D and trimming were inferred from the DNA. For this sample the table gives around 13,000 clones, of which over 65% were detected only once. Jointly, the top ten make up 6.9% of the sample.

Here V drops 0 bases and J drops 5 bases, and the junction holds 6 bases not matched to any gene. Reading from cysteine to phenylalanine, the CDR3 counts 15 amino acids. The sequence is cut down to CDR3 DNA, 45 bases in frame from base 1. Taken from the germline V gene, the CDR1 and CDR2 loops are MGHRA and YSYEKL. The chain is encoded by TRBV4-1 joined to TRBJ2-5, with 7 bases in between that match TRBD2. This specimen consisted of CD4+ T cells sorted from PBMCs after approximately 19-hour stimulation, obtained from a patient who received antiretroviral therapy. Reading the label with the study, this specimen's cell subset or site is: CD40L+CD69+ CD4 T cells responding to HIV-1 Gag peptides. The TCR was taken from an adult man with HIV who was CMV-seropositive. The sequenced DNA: TGCGCCAGCAGCCAAGAAGGGAGGGTACGCGAGACCCAGTACTTC. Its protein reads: CASSQEGRVRETQYF.